This TCR beta chain was recovered during a study of CD8 T cells in ankylosing spondylitis. In this sample, this clonotype turned up many times. As the method for making TCR beta libraries, quantitative 5'-RACE with molecular barcodes was used. Via MiXCR, TCRdb re-called the 5' RACE reads, giving one row per CDR3 protein. The sample holds approximately 250,000 distinct CDR3 sequences, about 11% seen once. Sequences were obtained from blood, either unsorted or a sorted T cell fraction (not recorded which). This TCR came from a male donor with ankylosing spondylitis or in good health (not recorded which).

The CDR3 loop is CASSSGQGYEQYF. The CDR3 bases are TGCGCCAGCAGCTCGGGACAGGGCTACGAGCAGTACTTC. The J gene is TRBJ2-7, the V gene TRBV5-1; TRBD1 aligns across 9 bases. With V trimmed by 3 bases and J by 3 bases, 1 base remained unmatched. Per the germline V gene, CDR1 is SGHRS and CDR2 is YFSETQ. This CDR3 has 13 amino acids. The full variable domain, completed using reference TRBV5-1 and TRBJ2-7, is KAGVTQTPRYLIKTRGQQVTLSCSPISGHRSVSWYQQTPGQGLQFLFEYFSETQRNKGNFPGRFSGRQFSNSRSEMNVSTLELGDSALYLCASSSGQGYEQYFGPGTRLTVT.